This T cell receptor (beta chain) was identified in a study of T-cell reconstitution after alpha-beta-depleted transplantation in children. It was with unique molecular identifiers that the TCRbeta library was prepared. From the PCR reads, TCRdb called clonotypes with MiXCR, one entry per CDR3 protein. The sample lists around 420,000 distinct CDR3 sequences; around 16% were seen once. The CDR3 is 19 amino acids. CDR1 is MNHEY, CDR2 SMNVEV, per germline (reference sequence). With V trimmed by 2 bases and J by 2 bases, 11 bases remained unmatched. The gene calls are TRBV27 and TRBJ2-6, with 8 bases matching TRBD1. The clonotype was recovered from a boy younger than two who had a stem cell transplant for Wiskott-Aldrich syndrome, so the T cells may come from the graft donor. The sample was PBMCs, mostly from graft donor cells, taken 360 days after TCRalphabeta/CD19-depleted stem cell transplant. The CDR3 reads CASSLVDRGLLPGANVLTF. The CDR3 DNA is TGTGCCAGCAGTTTAGTCGACAGGGGCCTATTACCTGGGGCCAACGTCCTGACTTTC.